This T cell receptor (beta chain) emerged from a study of blood T cell repertoires in COVID-19. Authors' processing steps: Amplification of reference gene primers provided the estimated nucleated cell counts. Only in-frame clones appear in the TCRdb table, and some are missing; sequencing was by immunoSEQ multiplex PCR. D and trimming were read from the DNA, whereas the V and J calls and clone size are those reported in that table. The data hold under 250,000 clones, with 85% to 90% observed a single time. Germline loops: CDR1 SGHTA, CDR2 FQGTGA. The V end was cut by 2 bases, the J end by 1 base, with 8 bases between. The CDR3 totals 14 residues.

The gene calls are TRBV7-3 and TRBJ1-1; the D is unclear. The sequence came from a man of 80 years or more with acute or convalescent COVID-19. Material for sequencing was peripheral blood. CDR3 amino acids: CASSLDPGNTEAFF. The CDR3 bases are TGTGCCAGCAGCTTAGATCCGGGGAACACTGAAGCTTTCTTT.